This T cell receptor beta chain is drawn from a study of spatial heterogeneity in lung cancer. Whole-study findings and limits: Of the expanded TCRs, ubiquitous and regional counts tracked the counts of ubiquitous and regional nonsynonymous mutations, respectively. How many expanded intratumoral alpha and beta TCRs were present tracked the tumor mutation count, which was a count of nonsynonymous mutations.

Time point: sample taken at primary tumor resection. The sequenced material consisted of unsorted whole RNA from tumor, nontumor lung or frozen PBMC. This CDR3 contains 13 residues. With 3 bases removed from V and 8 bases from J, the gap between germline ends came to 11 bases. The germline V gene encodes CDR1 SGHRS and CDR2 YFSETQ. TCRdb fed the 5' RACE reads into MiXCR, producing one record per CDR3 protein. The data hold just over 8,000 distinct CDR3 sequences, with 9.6% observed a single time. This clonotype qualifies as medium-sized (0.01 to 0.1%). What it binds is not known. The chain uses TRBV5-1 and TRBJ2-2, with D possibly being TRBD1 (6 bases). The receptor was isolated from a male donor with early-stage non-small cell lung cancer. Specimen: lung tumor tissue, collected at surgery. CDR3 DNA: TGCGCCAGCAGCTACGGACAGCCAGGGGAGCTGTTTTTT. Amino acids: CASSYGQPGELFF.